This T cell receptor (beta chain) was sequenced for a study of shared clonotypes between healthy human individuals. V shed 3 bases, J shed 1 base, and the junction held 2 bases outside the gene matches. Germline loops: CDR1 SGDLS, CDR2 YYNGEE. CDR3 size: 14 residues. Terminally differentiated effector memory CD45RA+ cells were excluded by CCR7 positive selection of CD45RO-negative cells. Using immunoSEQ multiplex PCR, the repertoire was profiled, and TCRdb retains in-frame clones only, with some absent. The sample holds hundreds of thousands of clones, about 98% seen once. Sequencing was performed on naive CD8+ T cells sorted from blood. V usage is TRBV9 and J usage is TRBJ2-5; 8 nucleotides agree with TRBD1. The clonotype originates from a man younger than 45 in good health. The CDR3 nucleotides are TGTGCCAGCAGCGGACAGGGGATCCAAGAGACCCAGTACTTC. It encodes CASSGQGIQETQYF.